This TCR beta chain stems from a study of blood T cell repertoires in COVID-19. With 0 bases clipped from V and 3 bases from J, the junction kept 9 bases outside the gene matches. The CDR3 runs 16 residues. CDR1 and CDR2 (germline): SQVTM, ANQGSEA. Sequenced by immunoSEQ multiplex PCR; TCRdb stores in-frame clones only, minus some. The repertoire holds 260,000 or so clones, roughly 88% seen once, with approximately 8.8% in the top ten. Sequenced material: peripheral blood. The sequence came from a man aged 18 to 30 with active or convalescent COVID-19. This chain links TRBV29-1 with TRBJ2-7, with 9 nucleotides matching TRBD2. The CDR3 sequence: CSVEEGWRGGDYEQYF. In DNA form, the CDR3 reads TGCAGCGTTGAAGAGGGGTGGCGGGGGGGCGACTACGAGCAGTACTTC.